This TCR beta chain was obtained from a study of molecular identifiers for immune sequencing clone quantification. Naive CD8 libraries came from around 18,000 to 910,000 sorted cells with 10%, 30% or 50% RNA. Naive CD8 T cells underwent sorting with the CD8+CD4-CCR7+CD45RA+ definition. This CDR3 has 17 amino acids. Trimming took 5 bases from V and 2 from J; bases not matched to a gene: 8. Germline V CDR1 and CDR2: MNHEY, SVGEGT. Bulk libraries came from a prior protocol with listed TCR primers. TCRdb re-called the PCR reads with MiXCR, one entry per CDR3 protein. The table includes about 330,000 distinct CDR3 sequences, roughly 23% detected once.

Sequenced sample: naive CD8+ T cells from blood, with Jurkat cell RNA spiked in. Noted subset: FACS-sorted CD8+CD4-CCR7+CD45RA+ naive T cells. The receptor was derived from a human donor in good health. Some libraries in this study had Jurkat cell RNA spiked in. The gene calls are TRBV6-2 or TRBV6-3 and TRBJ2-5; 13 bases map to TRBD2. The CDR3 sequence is CASSELAGGPDQETQYF. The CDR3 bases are TGTGCCAGCAGTGAACTAGCGGGGGGGCCTGATCAAGAGACCCAGTACTTC.